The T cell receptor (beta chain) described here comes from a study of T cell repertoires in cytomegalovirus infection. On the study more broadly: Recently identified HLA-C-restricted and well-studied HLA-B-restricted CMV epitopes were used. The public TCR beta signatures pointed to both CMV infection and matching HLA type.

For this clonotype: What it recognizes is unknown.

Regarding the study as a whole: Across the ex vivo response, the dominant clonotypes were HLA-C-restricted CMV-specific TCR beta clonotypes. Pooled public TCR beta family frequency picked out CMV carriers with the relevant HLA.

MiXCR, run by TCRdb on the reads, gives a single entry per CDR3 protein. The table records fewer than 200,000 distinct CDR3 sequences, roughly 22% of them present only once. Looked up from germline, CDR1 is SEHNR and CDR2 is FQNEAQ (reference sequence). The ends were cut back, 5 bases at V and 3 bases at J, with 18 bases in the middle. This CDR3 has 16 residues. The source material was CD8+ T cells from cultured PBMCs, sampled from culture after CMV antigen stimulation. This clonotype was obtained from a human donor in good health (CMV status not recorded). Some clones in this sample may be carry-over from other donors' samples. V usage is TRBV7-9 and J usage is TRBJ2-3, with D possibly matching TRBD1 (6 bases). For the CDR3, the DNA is TGTGCCAGCAGCCCGAGCGCAGGGGATGGAACAGATACGCAGTATTTT. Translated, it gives CASSPSAGDGTDTQYF.